This TCR beta chain was obtained from a study of blood T cells in healthy people across ages. This clonotype showed up just a few times. The use of a sample-barcoded 5' primer and a J-beta primer mix characterized a second PCR of about 7 to 12 cycles. TCRdb re-derived calls from the 5' RACE reads in MiXCR, one entry per CDR3 protein. The table shows about 1.6 million distinct CDR3 sequences, with almost 35% occurring only once. The V end lost 4 bases, the J end lost 0 bases, and 11 bases lay between the germline ends. Per germline, CDR1 SGHDT and CDR2 YYEEEE. This CDR3 spans 14 amino acids. Sequencing input: blood. The clonotype comes from a woman in her 30s in good health. The chain links TRBV5-6 to TRBJ2-7; D unresolved. CDR3 amino acids: CASSLRHLSYEQYF. Here the CDR3 DNA reads TGTGCCAGCAGCCTTCGACACCTCTCCTACGAGCAGTACTTC.